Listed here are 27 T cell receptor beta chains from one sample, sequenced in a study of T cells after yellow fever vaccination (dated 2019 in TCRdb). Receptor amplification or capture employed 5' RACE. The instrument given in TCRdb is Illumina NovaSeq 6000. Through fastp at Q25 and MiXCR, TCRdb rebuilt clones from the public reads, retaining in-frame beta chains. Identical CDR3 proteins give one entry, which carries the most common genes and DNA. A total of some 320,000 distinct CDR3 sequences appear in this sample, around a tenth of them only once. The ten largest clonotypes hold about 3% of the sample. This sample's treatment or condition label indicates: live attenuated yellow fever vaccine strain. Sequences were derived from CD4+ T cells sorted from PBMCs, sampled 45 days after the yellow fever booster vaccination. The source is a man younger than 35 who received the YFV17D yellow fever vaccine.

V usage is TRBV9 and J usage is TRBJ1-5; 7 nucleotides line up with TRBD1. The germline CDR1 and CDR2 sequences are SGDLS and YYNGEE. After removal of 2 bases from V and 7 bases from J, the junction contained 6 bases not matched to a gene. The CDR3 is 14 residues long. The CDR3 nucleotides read TGTGCCAGCAGCGTGACAGGGACGGGGCAGCCCCAGCATTTT. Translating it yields CASSVTGTGQPQHF.

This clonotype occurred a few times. CDR3 coding DNA: TGTGCCATCAGAGACAACCGCAACACTGAAGCTTTCTTT. Residues: CAIRDNRNTEAFF. This chain links TRBV10-3 with TRBJ1-1; D not certain. Trimming took 6 bases from V and 2 from J, leaving 10 bases between them. The length of the CDR3 is 13 residues. Germline V gene sequence: CDR1 ENHRY, CDR2 SYGVKD.

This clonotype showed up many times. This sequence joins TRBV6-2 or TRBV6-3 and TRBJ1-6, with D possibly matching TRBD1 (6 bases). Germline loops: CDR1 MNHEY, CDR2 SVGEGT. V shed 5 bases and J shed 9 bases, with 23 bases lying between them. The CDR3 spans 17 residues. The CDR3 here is CASSPHRDTYRGSPLHF. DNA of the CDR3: TGTGCCAGCAGTCCCCACCGGGACACCTACCGGGGTTCACCCCTCCACTTT.

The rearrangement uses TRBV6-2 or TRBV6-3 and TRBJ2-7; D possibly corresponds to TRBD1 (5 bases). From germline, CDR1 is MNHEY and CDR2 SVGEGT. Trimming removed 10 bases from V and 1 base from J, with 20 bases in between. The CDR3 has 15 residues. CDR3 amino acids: CATQPWGDGSYEQYF. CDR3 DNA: TGTGCCACTCAACCGTGGGGCGACGGATCCTACGAGCAGTACTTC.

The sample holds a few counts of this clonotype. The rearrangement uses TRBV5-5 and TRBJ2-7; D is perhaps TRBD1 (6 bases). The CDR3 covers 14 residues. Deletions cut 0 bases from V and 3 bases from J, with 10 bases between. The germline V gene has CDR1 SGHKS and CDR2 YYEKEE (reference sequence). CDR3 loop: CASSLGTEIYEQYV. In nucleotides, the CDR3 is TGTGCCAGCAGCTTGGGGACAGAAATCTACGAGCAGTACGTC.

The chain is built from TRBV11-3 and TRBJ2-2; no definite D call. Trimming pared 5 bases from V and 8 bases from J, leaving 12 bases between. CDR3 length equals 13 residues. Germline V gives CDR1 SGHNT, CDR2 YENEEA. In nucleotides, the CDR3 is TGTGCCAGCAGCCGTCAGTTTAGAGGGGAGCTGTTTTTT. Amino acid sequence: CASSRQFRGELFF.

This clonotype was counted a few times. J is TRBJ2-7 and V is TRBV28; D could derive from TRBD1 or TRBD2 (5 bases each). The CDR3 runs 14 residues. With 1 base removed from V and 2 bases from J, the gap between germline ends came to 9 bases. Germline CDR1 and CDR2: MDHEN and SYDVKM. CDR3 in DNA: TGTGCCAGCAGTTTATACGGGGACCCCTACGAGCAGTACGTC. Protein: CASSLYGDPYEQYV.

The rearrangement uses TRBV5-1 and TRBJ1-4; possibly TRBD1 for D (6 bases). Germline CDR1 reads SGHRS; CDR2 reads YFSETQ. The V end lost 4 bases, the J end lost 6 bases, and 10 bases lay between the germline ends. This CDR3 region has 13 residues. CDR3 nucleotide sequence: TGCGCCAGCAGCCCCAGGGGCGATGAAAAACTGTTTTTT. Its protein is CASSPRGDEKLFF.

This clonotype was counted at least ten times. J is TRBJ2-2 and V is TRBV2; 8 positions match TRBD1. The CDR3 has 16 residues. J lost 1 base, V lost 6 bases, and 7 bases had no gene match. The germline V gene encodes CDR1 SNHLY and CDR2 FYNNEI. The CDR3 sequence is CASSEFGQGNTGELFF. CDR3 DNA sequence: TGTGCCAGCAGCGAATTCGGACAGGGGAACACCGGGGAGCTGTTTTTT.

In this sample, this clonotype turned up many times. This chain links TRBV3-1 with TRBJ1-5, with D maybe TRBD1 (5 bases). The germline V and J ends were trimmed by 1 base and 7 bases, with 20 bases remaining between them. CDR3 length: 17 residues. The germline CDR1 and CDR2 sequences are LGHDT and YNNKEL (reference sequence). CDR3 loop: CASSQGYGGASTQPQHF. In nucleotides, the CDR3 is TGTGCCAGCAGCCAAGGATATGGCGGGGCCTCAACCCAGCCCCAGCATTTT.

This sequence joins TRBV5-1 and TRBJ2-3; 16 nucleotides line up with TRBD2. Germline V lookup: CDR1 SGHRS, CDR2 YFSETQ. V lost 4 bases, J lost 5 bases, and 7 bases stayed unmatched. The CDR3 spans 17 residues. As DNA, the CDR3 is TGCGCCAGCAGCGGCGGGACTAGCGGGGGGGCAATAGATACGCAGTATTTT. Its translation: CASSGGTSGGAIDTQYF.

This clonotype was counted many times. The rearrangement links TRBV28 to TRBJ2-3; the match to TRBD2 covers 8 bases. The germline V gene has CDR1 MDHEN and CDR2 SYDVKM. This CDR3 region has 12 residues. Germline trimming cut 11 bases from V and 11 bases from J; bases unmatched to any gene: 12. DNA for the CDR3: TGTGCCTGTACCTCATTAGCGGGGATGCAGTATTTT. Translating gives CACTSLAGMQYF.

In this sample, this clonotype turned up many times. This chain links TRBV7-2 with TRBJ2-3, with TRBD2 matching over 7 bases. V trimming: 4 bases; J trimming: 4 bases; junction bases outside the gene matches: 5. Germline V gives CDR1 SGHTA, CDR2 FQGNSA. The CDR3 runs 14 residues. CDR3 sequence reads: CASSSGLGPDTQYF. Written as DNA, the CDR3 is TGTGCCAGCAGCTCCGGACTAGGGCCAGATACGCAGTATTTT.

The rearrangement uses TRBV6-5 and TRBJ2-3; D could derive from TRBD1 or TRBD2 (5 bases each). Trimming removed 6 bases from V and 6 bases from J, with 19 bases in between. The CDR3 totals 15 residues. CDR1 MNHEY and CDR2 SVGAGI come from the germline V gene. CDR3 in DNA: TGTGCCAGCAGCCCCTGGGGGATCAGTACGGATACGCAGTATTTT. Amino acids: CASSPWGISTDTQYF.

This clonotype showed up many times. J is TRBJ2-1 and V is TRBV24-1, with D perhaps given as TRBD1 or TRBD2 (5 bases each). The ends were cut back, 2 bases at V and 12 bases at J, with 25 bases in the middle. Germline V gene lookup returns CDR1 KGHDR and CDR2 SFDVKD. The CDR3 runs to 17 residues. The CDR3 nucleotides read TGTGCCACCAGTGATTCCCCTTGGGAAGGGACGCTCCCGTGGCAGTTCTTC. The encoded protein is CATSDSPWEGTLPWQFF.

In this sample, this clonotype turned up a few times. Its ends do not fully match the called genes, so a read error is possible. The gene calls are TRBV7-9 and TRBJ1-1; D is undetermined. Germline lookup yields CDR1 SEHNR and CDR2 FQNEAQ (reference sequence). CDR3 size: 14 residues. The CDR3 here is CASSIARVNTEAFF. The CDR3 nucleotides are TGTGCCAGCAGCATAGCTAGGGTGAACACTGAAGCTTTCTTT.

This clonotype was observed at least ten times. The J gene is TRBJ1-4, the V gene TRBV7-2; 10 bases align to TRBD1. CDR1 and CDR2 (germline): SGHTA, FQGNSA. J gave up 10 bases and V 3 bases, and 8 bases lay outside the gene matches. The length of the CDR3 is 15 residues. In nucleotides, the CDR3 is TGTGCCAGCAGCTTTTTAGGGACAGGGGAGAGAAAACTGTTTTTT. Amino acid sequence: CASSFLGTGERKLFF.

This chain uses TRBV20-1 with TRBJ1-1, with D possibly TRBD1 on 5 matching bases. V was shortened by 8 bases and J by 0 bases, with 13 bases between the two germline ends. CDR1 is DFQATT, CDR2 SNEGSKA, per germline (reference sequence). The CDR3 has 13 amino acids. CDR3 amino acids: CSTSRGMNTEAFF. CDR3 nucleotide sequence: TGCAGTACCTCCCGGGGGATGAACACTGAAGCTTTCTTT.

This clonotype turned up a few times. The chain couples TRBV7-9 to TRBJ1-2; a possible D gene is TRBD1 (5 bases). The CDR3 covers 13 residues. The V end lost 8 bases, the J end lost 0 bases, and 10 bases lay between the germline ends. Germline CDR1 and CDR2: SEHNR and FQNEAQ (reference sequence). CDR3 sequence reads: CASERDANYGYTF. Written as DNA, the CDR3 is TGTGCCAGCGAGAGGGACGCTAACTATGGCTACACCTTC.

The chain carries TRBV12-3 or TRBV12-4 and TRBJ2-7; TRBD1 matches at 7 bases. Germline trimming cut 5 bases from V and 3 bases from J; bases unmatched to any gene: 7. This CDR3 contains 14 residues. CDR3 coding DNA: TGTGCCAGCAGTGGAGCCGGGACAGTCTACGAGCAGTACTTC. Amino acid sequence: CASSGAGTVYEQYF.

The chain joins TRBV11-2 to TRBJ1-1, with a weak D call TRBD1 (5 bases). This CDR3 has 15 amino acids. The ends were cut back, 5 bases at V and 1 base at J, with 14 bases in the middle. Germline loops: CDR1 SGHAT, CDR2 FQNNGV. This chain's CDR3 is CASSRGAAGNTEAFF. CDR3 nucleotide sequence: TGTGCCAGCAGCCGCGGGGCGGCAGGGAACACTGAAGCTTTCTTT.

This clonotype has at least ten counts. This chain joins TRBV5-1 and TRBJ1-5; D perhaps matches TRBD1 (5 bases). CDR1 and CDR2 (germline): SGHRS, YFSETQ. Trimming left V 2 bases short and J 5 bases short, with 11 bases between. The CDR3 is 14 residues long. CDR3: CASSFLPGHQPQHF. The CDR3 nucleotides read TGCGCCAGCAGCTTTTTGCCAGGGCATCAGCCCCAGCATTTT. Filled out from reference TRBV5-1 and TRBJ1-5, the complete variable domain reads KAGVTQTPRYLIKTRGQQVTLSCSPISGHRSVSWYQQTPGQGLQFLFEYFSETQRNKGNFPGRFSGRQFSNSRSEMNVSTLELGDSALYLCASSFLPGHQPQHFGDGTRLSIL.

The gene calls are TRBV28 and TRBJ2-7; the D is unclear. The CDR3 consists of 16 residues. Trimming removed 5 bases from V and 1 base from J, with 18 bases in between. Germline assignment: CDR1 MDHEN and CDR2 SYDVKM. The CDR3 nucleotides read TGTGCCAGCAGTCTAGGCGGCGGCAGGCAATCCTACGAGCAGTACGTC. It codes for CASSLGGGRQSYEQYV.

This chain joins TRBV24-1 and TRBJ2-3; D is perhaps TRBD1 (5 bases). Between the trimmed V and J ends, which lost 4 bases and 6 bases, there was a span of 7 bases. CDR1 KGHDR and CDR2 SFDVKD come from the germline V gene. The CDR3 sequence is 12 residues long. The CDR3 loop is CATSERGDTQYF. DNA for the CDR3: TGTGCCACCAGTGAAAGGGGTGATACGCAGTATTTT.

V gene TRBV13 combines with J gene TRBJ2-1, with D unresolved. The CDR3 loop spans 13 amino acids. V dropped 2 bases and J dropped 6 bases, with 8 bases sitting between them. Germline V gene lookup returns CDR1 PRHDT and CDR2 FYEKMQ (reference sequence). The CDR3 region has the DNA TGTGCCAGCAGCTTAAGGGCAGGCAATGAGCAGTTCTTC. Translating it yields CASSLRAGNEQFF.

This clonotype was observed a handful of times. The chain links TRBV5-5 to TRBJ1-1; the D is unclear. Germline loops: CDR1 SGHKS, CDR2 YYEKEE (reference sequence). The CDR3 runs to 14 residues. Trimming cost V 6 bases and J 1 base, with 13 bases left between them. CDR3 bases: TGTGCCAGCAACCCATTATGGGGGAACACTGAAGCTTTCTTT. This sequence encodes CASNPLWGNTEAFF.

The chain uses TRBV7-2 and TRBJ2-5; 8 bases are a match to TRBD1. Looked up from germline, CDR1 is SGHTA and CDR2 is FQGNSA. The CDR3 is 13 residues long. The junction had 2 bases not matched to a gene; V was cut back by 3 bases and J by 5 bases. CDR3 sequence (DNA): TGTGCCAGCAGCTTCAGGGGGCTGGAGACCCAGTACTTC. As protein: CASSFRGLETQYF.